This TCR beta chain derives from a study of T cells in women clearing cervical HPV infection. On the study more broadly: Women with histologically confirmed HPV16-related CIN3 or worse, 2 with invasive cancer, served as cases. Cases' blood sampling followed lesion detection by median around 150 days (90 to 200).

Study-level results: TRBV6-7 relative abundance averaged 0.11% in cases and around 0.17% in controls.

TCR beta CDR3 amplified by multiplex PCR from approximately 1,200 ng genomic DNA. Sequencing used immunoSEQ multiplex PCR; TCRdb keeps in-frame clones, though not all of them. The listing records about 34,000 clones. As concerns this clone: Its target is not known. With the read ending 3 residues before the CDR3 end, the germline J gene is used to fill in that end.

Germline values: CDR1 ENHRY, CDR2 SYGVKD. The trim removed 4 bases at V and 0 bases at J, leaving 3 bases unmatched. This CDR3 is 14 amino acids long. The clonotype was recovered from a woman aged 18-70 years with a cervical HPV16 infection that either progressed to CIN3+ or cleared (not recorded which). The chain recombines TRBV10-3 with TRBJ2-7, with 7 bases lining up with TRBD1. Sequenced sample: blood buffy coat. CDR3: CAISADRSSYEQYF. The part of the CDR3 DNA that was read is TGTGCCATCAGTGCGGACAGGAGCTCCTACGAG.